This TCR beta chain was retrieved from a study of blood T cell repertoires in COVID-19. About the study: Samples of COVID-19 (acute and convalescent) were obtained from the United States, Italy and Spain. PBMCs, B-cell-depleted T cells, or T cells were the source of the cDNA or gDNA that made up the material.

Germline V gene sequence: CDR1 KGHSH, CDR2 LQKENI. The V gene lost 6 bases and the J gene lost 3 bases, with 11 bases spanning the gap. CDR3 size: 13 residues. In the study's own analysis: Nucleated cell number was recorded as an estimate derived from reference gene primer amplification. The table came from immunoSEQ multiplex PCR; TCRdb's copy has only in-frame clones and leaves some out. For V, J and clone size, that table is used; D and trimming come from the DNA. The table lists over 100,000 clones, around 88% of them singletons. Sample: peripheral blood. This TCR was sampled from a man aged 50 to 60 with acute or convalescent COVID-19. The chain recombines TRBV18 with TRBJ1-1; D call uncertain. The CDR3 reads CASSTREDTEAFF. CDR3 bases: TGTGCCAGCTCGACAAGGGAGGACACTGAAGCTTTCTTT. Full variable domain (rest looked up from reference TRBV18 and TRBJ1-1): NAGVMQNPRHLVRRRGQEARLRCSPMKGHSHVYWYRQLPEEGLKFMVYLQKENIIDESGMPKERFSAEFPKEGPSILRIQQVVRGDSAAYFCASSTREDTEAFFGQGTRLTVV.